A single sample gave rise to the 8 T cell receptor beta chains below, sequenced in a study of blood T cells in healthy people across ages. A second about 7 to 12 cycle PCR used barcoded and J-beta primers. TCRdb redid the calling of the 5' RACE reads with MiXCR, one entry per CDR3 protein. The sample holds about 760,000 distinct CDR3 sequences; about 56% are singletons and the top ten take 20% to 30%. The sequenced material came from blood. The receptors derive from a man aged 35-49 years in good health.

This chain's CDR3 is CASSRDRISFYEQYF. CDR3 in DNA: TGTGCCAGCAGCCGTGACAGAATAAGTTTCTACGAGCAGTACTTC. The V and J genes are TRBV12-3 or TRBV12-4 and TRBJ2-7; D is perhaps TRBD1 (5 bases). V was trimmed by 6 bases and J by 3 bases, leaving 18 bases between them. The CDR3 totals 15 residues.

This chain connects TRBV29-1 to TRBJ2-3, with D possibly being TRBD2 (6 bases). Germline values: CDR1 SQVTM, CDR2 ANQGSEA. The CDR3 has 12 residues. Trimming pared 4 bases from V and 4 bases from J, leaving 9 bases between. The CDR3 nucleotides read TGCAGCGTTGCGGCTAGCGCAGATACGCAGTATTTT. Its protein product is CSVAASADTQYF.

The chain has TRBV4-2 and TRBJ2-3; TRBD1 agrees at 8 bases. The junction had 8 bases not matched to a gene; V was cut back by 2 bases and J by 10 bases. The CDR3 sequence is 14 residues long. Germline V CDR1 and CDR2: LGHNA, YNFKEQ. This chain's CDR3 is CASSQQLDREAQYF. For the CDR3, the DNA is TGTGCCAGCAGCCAACAGTTGGACAGGGAGGCGCAGTATTTT.

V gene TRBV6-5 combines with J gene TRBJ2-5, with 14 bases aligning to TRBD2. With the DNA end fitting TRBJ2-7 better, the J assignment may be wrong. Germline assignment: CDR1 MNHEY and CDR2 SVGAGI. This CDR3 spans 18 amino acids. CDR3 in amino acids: CASSYSGTSGSVVIEQYF. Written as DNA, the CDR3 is TGTGCCAGCAGTTACTCCGGGACTAGCGGGAGTGTGGTGATCGAGCAGTACTTC.

CDR3 sequence: CASSGGAFTDTQYF. DNA for the CDR3: TGTGCCAGCAGCGGGGGGGCCTTCACAGATACGCAGTATTTT. The chain links TRBV12-3 or TRBV12-4 to TRBJ2-3, with 8 bases aligning to TRBD2. V shed 6 bases, J shed 2 bases, and the junction held 4 bases outside the gene matches. The CDR3 runs 14 residues.

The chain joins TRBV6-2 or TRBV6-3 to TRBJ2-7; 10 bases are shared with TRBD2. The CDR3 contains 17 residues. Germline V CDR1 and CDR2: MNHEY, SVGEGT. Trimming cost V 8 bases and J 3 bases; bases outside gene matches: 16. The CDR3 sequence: CASLSGTSALSRYEQYF. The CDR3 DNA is TGTGCCAGCCTGTCTGGGACTAGCGCTTTGTCCCGCTACGAGCAGTACTTC.

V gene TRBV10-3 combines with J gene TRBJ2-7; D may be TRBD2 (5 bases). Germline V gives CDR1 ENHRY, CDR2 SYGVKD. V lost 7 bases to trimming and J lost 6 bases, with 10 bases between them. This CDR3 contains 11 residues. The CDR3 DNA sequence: TGTGCCATCAACGAGGGCCTCGAGCAGTACTTC. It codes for CAINEGLEQYF.

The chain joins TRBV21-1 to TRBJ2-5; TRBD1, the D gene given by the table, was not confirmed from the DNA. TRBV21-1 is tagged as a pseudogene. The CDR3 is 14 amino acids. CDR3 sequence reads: CASSKARGGETQYF. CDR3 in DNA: TGTGCCAGCAGCAAAGCGCGGGGGGGAGAGACCCAGTACTTC.